This TCR beta chain was recorded in a study of T-cell memory formation after mild COVID-19. The CDR3 has 12 amino acids. Trimming took off 5 bases at V and 6 bases at J, with 11 bases between the two ends. Per the germline V gene, CDR1 is KGHSH and CDR2 is LQKENI. Via MiXCR, TCRdb re-called the 5' RACE reads, giving one row per CDR3 protein. Of about 470,000 distinct CDR3 sequences listed, 20% to 25% are singletons. This chain joins TRBV18 and TRBJ2-7; no clear D. The sequenced sample consisted of PBMCs or a T cell subset sorted from them (not recorded which). The receptor was derived from an adult woman who had mild COVID-19 (a few samples of this study predate the infection). Cell type and time point are not known. This CDR3 is CASSSEGIEQYF. The CDR3 nucleotides are TGTGCCAGCTCATCAGAAGGGATCGAGCAGTACTTC.